The 8 T cell receptor beta chains reported below all come from one sample, sequenced in a study of blood T cell repertoires in COVID-19. Measured with immunoSEQ multiplex PCR; TCRdb has only the in-frame clones, and not every one. The sample includes about 200,000 clones, 87% of them seen just once. Sequencing input: peripheral blood. Receptors originate from a man in his 60s with active or convalescent COVID-19.

The CDR3 reads CASSISVYGYTF. The CDR3 region has the DNA TGTGCCAGTAGTATCAGTGTCTATGGCTACACCTTC. This sequence joins TRBV19 and TRBJ1-2, with unresolved D. In germline, CDR1 is LNHDA, CDR2 SQIVND (reference sequence). V lost 3 bases to trimming and J lost 4 bases, with 6 bases between them. The CDR3 is 12 amino acids.

The chain couples TRBV6-6 to TRBJ1-1; no reliable D call. CDR1 and CDR2 (germline): MNHNY, SVGAGI (reference sequence). Trimming stripped 3 bases from V and 3 bases from J, with 14 bases between. CDR3 length equals 15 residues. The CDR3 DNA follows: TGTGCCAGCAGTTATATTCGCGCCCCGCACACTGAAGCTTTCTTT. Its protein product is CASSYIRAPHTEAFF.

V usage is TRBV6-2 or TRBV6-3 and J usage is TRBJ1-1, with D perhaps TRBD1 (5 bases). The V gene's germline CDR1 is MNHEY and CDR2 SVGEGT. Trimming cost V 4 bases and J 3 bases, with 12 bases left between them. The CDR3 totals 14 residues. This chain's CDR3 is CASSSTGGDTEAFF. CDR3 in DNA: TGTGCCAGCAGTTCAACAGGCGGTGACACTGAAGCTTTCTTT.

The chain has TRBV2 and TRBJ2-1; D gene ambiguous. The CDR3 runs to 11 residues. V dropped 4 bases and J dropped 8 bases, with 6 bases sitting between them. CDR1 is SNHLY, CDR2 FYNNEI, per germline. The CDR3 spells CASSVSHEQFF. CDR3 DNA: TGTGCCAGCAGTGTAAGCCATGAGCAGTTCTTC.

The chain employs TRBV29-1 and TRBJ2-3; D possibly corresponds to TRBD2 (7 bases). CDR1 and CDR2 (germline): SQVTM, ANQGSEA. V was pared by 7 bases and J by 6 bases, with 17 bases between. The CDR3 has 13 residues. For the CDR3, the DNA is TGCAGCGCCCGACAGGTCGGGGGGGATACGCAGTATTTT. It encodes CSARQVGGDTQYF.

The chain uses TRBV30 and TRBJ1-1; D is ambiguous. The CDR3 is 13 residues long. V lost 1 base and J lost 5, with 11 bases in between. Germline CDR1 and CDR2: GTSNPN and SVGIG (reference sequence). DNA for the CDR3: TGTGCCTGGAGTGGATCGGGGTGGACTGAAGCTTTCTTT. Translating gives CAWSGSGWTEAFF.

Remarks on this clone: The identical CDR3 is also encoded by other nucleotide sequences in the sample. V gene TRBV18 combines with J gene TRBJ1-2; TRBD1 matches at 10 bases. The CDR3 extends over 14 amino acids. CDR1 and CDR2 (germline): KGHSH, LQKENI. Trimming at V came to 3 bases and at J to 3 bases, leaving 1 base not matched to a gene. DNA of the CDR3: TGTGCCAGCTCACCCGGGACAGGGGACTATGGCTACACCTTC. Translated: CASSPGTGDYGYTF. Full variable domain (outside the CDR3, taken from reference TRBV18 and TRBJ1-2): NAGVMQNPRHLVRRRGQEARLRCSPMKGHSHVYWYRQLPEEGLKFMVYLQKENIIDESGMPKERFSAEFPKEGPSILRIQQVVRGDSAAYFCASSPGTGDYGYTFGSGTRLTVV.

This chain joins TRBV5-1 and TRBJ1-1, with a tentative D call TRBD1 (6 bases). The V gene's germline CDR1 is SGHRS and CDR2 YFSETQ. The CDR3 is 15 amino acids. Trimming took 2 bases from V and 2 from J, leaving 13 bases between them. The CDR3 DNA reads TGCGCCAGCAGCTTAACAGGGCGCCTAAACACTGAAGCTTTCTTT. Its protein product is CASSLTGRLNTEAFF.